This T cell receptor (beta chain) came from a study of blood T cell repertoires in COVID-19. The wider study: Sites across the United States, Italy and Spain contributed samples from acute and convalescent COVID-19. Sample material is recorded as cDNA or gDNA derived from T cells, B-cell-depleted T cells, or PBMCs.

How the authors handled the data: Researchers report that nucleated cell counts were estimated from reference gene primer amplification. Here immunoSEQ multiplex PCR was the method, and the copy in TCRdb shows in-frame clones only, minus some. The DNA was the basis for D and trimming; V, J and clone size are from that table. This sample carries approximately 260,000 clones, 85% to 90% of them seen once, and the ten largest clones take around 3.6%. The germline V gene encodes CDR1 SGHTA and CDR2 FQGNSA. J gave up 7 bases and V 5 bases, and 8 bases lay outside the gene matches. This CDR3 has 14 residues.

What was sequenced was peripheral blood. The TCR sequence derives from a man aged 18-30 years with active or convalescent COVID-19. The chain has TRBV7-2 and TRBJ2-7, with 10 bases identical to TRBD1. The CDR3 DNA follows: TGTGCCAGCAGCCGGGACAGGGGAACCCGGGAGCAGTACTTC. Its translation is CASSRDRGTREQYF.